This record concerns one T cell receptor beta chain sequence. This entry belongs to a study of blood T cell repertoires in COVID-19. TCRdb keeps only in-frame clones here, not all; method: immunoSEQ multiplex PCR. The sample lists around 100,000 clones, 85% to 90% occurring once. The CDR3 spans 15 residues. V shed 1 base, J shed 0 bases, and the junction held 0 bases outside the gene matches. From germline, CDR1 is MDHEN and CDR2 SYDVKM. Source material: peripheral blood. The genes are TRBV28 and TRBJ2-1; 7 bases agree with TRBD1. This clonotype was obtained from an elderly woman with acute or convalescent COVID-19. CDR3 amino acids: CASSLSGGSYNEQFF. The CDR3 DNA sequence: TGTGCCAGCAGTTTATCAGGGGGCTCCTACAATGAGCAGTTCTTC.